This T cell receptor (beta chain) originates from a study of blood T cell repertoires in COVID-19. Followed over time, Seattle patients had been enrolled while infection was active. Data came from immunoSEQ multiplex PCR; TCRdb stores just in-frame clones and leaves some out. The table has roughly 380,000 clones, roughly 90% seen once. Germline CDR1 MNHNS, CDR2 SASEGT. CDR3 length: 10 residues. V was cut by 6 bases and J by 7 bases, with 6 bases left in between. J is TRBJ1-1 and V is TRBV6-1; D is unresolved. The sample comprised peripheral blood. The sequence came from an older woman with COVID-19, enrolled during active disease. DNA for the CDR3: TGTGCCAGCAGCGAATATGAAGCTTTCTTT. Translating gives CASSEYEAFF.